A single sample gave rise to the 26 T cell receptor beta chains below, sequenced in a study of blood T cells in healthy people across ages. Then a second PCR, running about 6 to 11 cycles, was carried out with a sample-barcoded 5' primer and a J-beta primer mix. A single record per CDR3 protein comes from TCRdb applying MiXCR to the 5' RACE reads. This sample carries some 1.5 million distinct CDR3 sequences, roughly 43% of them seen once, and the ten largest clones take around 4%. The material sequenced was blood. The source of these receptors is a woman aged 18-35 years in good health.

The V and J genes are TRBV5-1 and TRBJ2-1, with D possibly matching TRBD2 (6 bases). CDR1 is SGHRS and CDR2 is YFSETQ in the germline V gene. The CDR3 has 14 residues. The ends were cut back, 6 bases at V and 4 bases at J, with 14 bases in the middle. CDR3 nucleotides: TGCGCCAGCACGGGACTCGACAGTTACAATGAGCAGTTCTTC. This translates into CASTGLDSYNEQFF.

The chain couples TRBV4-3 to TRBJ2-1, with a possible D match to TRBD2 (5 bases). V was shortened by 4 bases and J by 13 bases, with 20 bases between the two germline ends. The germline gives CDR1 LGHNA, CDR2 YSLEER. The CDR3 runs 14 residues. Written as DNA, the CDR3 is TGCGCCAGCAGCCGGGTAGCGTTGAGGGAGACCCAGTTCTTC. Residues: CASSRVALRETQFF.

The J gene is TRBJ1-2, the V gene TRBV28; D may be TRBD1 (6 bases). With 5 bases removed from V and 0 bases from J, the gap between germline ends came to 13 bases. This CDR3 has 15 amino acids. CDR1 is MDHEN, CDR2 SYDVKM, per germline. As DNA, the CDR3 is TGTGCCAGCAGTCTCAGGGGTCCGCCTAACTATGGCTACACCTTC. Amino acid sequence: CASSLRGPPNYGYTF.

J is TRBJ1-2 and V is TRBV20-1, with unresolved D. The CDR3 extends over 13 amino acids. The V gene's germline CDR1 is DFQATT and CDR2 SNEGSKA (reference sequence). Trimming shortened V by 3 bases and J by 7 bases, and 15 bases separated the two germline ends. CDR3 sequence reads: CSASRQAVGGYTF. As DNA, the CDR3 is TGCAGTGCTAGTCGGCAGGCGGTCGGTGGCTACACCTTC.

The chain is built from TRBV7-9 and TRBJ2-3; 11 bases are shared with TRBD1. There are 15 residues in the CDR3. CDR1 and CDR2 from the germline V gene are SEHNR and FQNEAQ (reference sequence). Trimming removed 5 bases from V and 4 bases from J; junction bases left unmatched: 5. The CDR3 here is CASSPGTGGSDTQYF. In nucleotides, the CDR3 is TGTGCCAGCAGCCCCGGGACAGGGGGTTCAGATACGCAGTATTTT.

The V and J genes are TRBV14 and TRBJ2-4; 14 bases agree with TRBD2. Germline V lookup: CDR1 SGHDN, CDR2 FVKESK. The trim removed 1 base at V and 0 bases at J, leaving 14 bases unmatched. The CDR3 covers 22 residues. CDR3 region: CASSQGGLAGALNRLAKNIQYF. The CDR3 DNA reads TGTGCCAGCAGCCAAGGGGGACTAGCGGGAGCTCTGAACCGCCTAGCCAAAAACATTCAGTACTTC.

V is TRBV20-1 and J is TRBJ2-1; 12 nucleotides match TRBD2. CDR1 is DFQATT and CDR2 is SNEGSKA in the germline V gene (reference sequence). This CDR3 is 14 amino acids long. V shed 6 bases and J 9 bases; nucleotides not matched to a gene: 9. The CDR3 DNA reads as TGCAGTGCCAGAACTAGCGGGGGGAATTTTGAGCAGTTCTTC. Translated: CSARTSGGNFEQFF.

V usage is TRBV6-5 and J usage is TRBJ2-1; the D call may be TRBD1 or TRBD2 (5 bases each). CDR1 and CDR2 from the germline V gene are MNHEY and SVGAGI. Trimming removed 6 bases at V and 8 bases at J, with 17 bases between. The CDR3 is 14 amino acids. CDR3 residues: CASSGTLRGDEQFF. Written as DNA, the CDR3 is TGTGCCAGCAGCGGGACCCTGAGGGGCGATGAGCAGTTCTTC.

DNA of the CDR3: TGTGCCAGCAGCTTAGGGCCACAGGGGGCTTACTATGGCTACACCTTC. It encodes CASSLGPQGAYYGYTF. The chain has TRBV7-8 and TRBJ1-2, with TRBD1 matching over 9 bases. Germline-derived CDR1 and CDR2 are SGHVS and FQNEAQ. The trim removed 1 base at V and 3 bases at J, leaving 6 bases unmatched. This CDR3 is 16 amino acids long.

The chain uses TRBV12-3 or TRBV12-4 and TRBJ1-2, with D unresolved. CDR3 size: 12 residues. V was clipped by 3 bases and J by 3 bases, with 5 bases between them. In DNA, the CDR3 is TGTGCCAGCAGTTTCGAGCACTATGGCTACACCTTC. Encoded protein: CASSFEHYGYTF.

The genes are TRBV7-2 and TRBJ1-1; unclear D gene. The germline V gene encodes CDR1 SGHTA and CDR2 FQGNSA. The CDR3 sequence is 13 residues long. Trimming shortened V by 1 base and J by 9 bases, and 12 bases separated the two germline ends. The CDR3 sequence: CASSLEFSRQAFF. DNA of the CDR3: TGTGCCAGCAGCTTAGAATTCTCGAGACAAGCTTTCTTT. Variable domain in full (rest from reference TRBV7-2 and TRBJ1-1): GAGVSQSPSNKVTEKGKDVELRCDPISGHTALYWYRQSLGQGLEFLIYFQGNSAPDKSGLPSDRFSAERTGGSVSTLTIQRTQQEDSAVYLCASSLEFSRQAFFGQGTRLTVV.

This chain uses TRBV11-2 with TRBJ2-1, with 10 bases that match TRBD2. The V gene's germline CDR1 is SGHAT and CDR2 FQNNGV. The CDR3 runs 13 residues. V lost 4 bases and J lost 9; bases outside the gene matches: 3. The CDR3 loop is CASSSSGGPEQFF. The DNA for the CDR3 is TGTGCCAGCAGCTCTAGCGGGGGCCCTGAGCAGTTCTTC.

The rearrangement uses TRBV9 and TRBJ2-1; tentatively, D is TRBD1 (5 bases). The J call is uncertain, as TRBJ2-7 better fits the DNA end. Germline lookup yields CDR1 SGDLS and CDR2 YYNGEE. The CDR3 totals 13 residues. The CDR3 sequence is CASSMQGFAEQYF. In DNA form, the CDR3 reads TGTGCCAGCAGCATGCAGGGCTTTGCTGAGCAGTACTTC.

This chain joins TRBV4-1 and TRBJ2-2, with no clear D. There are 15 residues in the CDR3. With 4 bases removed from V and 0 bases from J, the gap between germline ends came to 9 bases. Germline CDR1 MGHRA, CDR2 YSYEKL. The CDR3 nucleotides read TGCGCCAGCAGCCCCCTCCGGACGAACACCGGGGAGCTGTTTTTT. Its translation: CASSPLRTNTGELFF.

V gene TRBV4-1 combines with J gene TRBJ1-2, with D possibly TRBD1 on 6 matching bases. The CDR3 has 15 residues. Germline loops: CDR1 MGHRA, CDR2 YSYEKL. V was clipped by 0 bases and J by 2 bases, with 10 bases between them. CDR3 in DNA: TGCGCCAGCAGCCAAGATACAGGGAAGAACTATGGCTACACCTTC. Translating gives CASSQDTGKNYGYTF.

J is TRBJ2-2 and V is TRBV6-2 or TRBV6-3, with TRBD1 matching over 7 bases. Looked up from germline, CDR1 is MNHEY and CDR2 is SVGEGT. Trimming at V came to 6 bases and at J to 1 base, leaving 8 bases not matched to a gene. CDR3 length equals 16 residues. DNA of the CDR3: TGTGCCAGCAGGCGACAGGGATTTGGGAACACCGGGGAGCTGTTTTTT. Translation: CASRRQGFGNTGELFF.

The gene calls are TRBV20-1 and TRBJ2-7; 11 nucleotides line up with TRBD2. Germline assignment: CDR1 DFQATT and CDR2 SNEGSKA (reference sequence). Trimming removed 5 bases from V and 3 bases from J; junction bases left unmatched: 6. The CDR3 is 14 amino acids. CDR3 DNA: TGCAGTGCTGCTACTAGCGGGAGTTTCTACGAGCAGTACTTC. Translation: CSAATSGSFYEQYF.

The chain combines TRBV19 with TRBJ1-2; no reliable D call. Trimming took 4 bases from V and 8 from J, leaving 8 bases between them. The CDR3 covers 11 residues. CDR1 is LNHDA and CDR2 is SQIVND in the germline V gene (reference sequence). CDR3 in DNA: TGTGCCAGTAGTACCAACGGGGGCTACACCTTC. It encodes CASSTNGGYTF.

The rearrangement uses TRBV24-1 and TRBJ2-7; TRBD1 aligns across 8 bases. Germline assignment: CDR1 KGHDR and CDR2 SFDVKD. The V and J ends lost 2 bases and 7 bases, in that order; junction bases with no gene match: 12. CDR3 length: 16 amino acids. The DNA of the CDR3 is TGTGCCACCAGTGATTCAGACAGGGGTACCTACAATGAGCAGTACTTC. Translated: CATSDSDRGTYNEQYF.

In this sample, this clonotype turned up a few times. The gene calls are TRBV20-1 and TRBJ2-1; TRBD2 aligns across 16 bases. The length of the CDR3 is 20 residues. V was clipped by 4 bases and J by 8 bases; unmatched bases: 20. Germline lookup yields CDR1 DFQATT and CDR2 SNEGSKA (reference sequence). The CDR3 protein is CSANTGTSGGAPVQSYEQFF. The CDR3 DNA reads TGCAGTGCTAACACCGGGACTAGCGGGGGGGCCCCCGTACAAAGCTATGAGCAGTTCTTC.

This clonotype has only a few counts. The chain is built from TRBV27 and TRBJ2-1, with D tentatively TRBD2 (5 bases). This CDR3 comprises 12 residues. Deletions cut 6 bases from V and 9 bases from J, with 12 bases between. Germline CDR1 and CDR2: MNHEY and SMNVEV (reference sequence). Written as DNA, the CDR3 is TGTGCCAGCAGAAACCGACGGGGTGAGCAGTTCTTC. This sequence encodes CASRNRRGEQFF.

This clonotype was counted only a few times. This chain joins TRBV6-2 or TRBV6-3 and TRBJ2-1; possible D gene TRBD2, 6 bases. Germline V gene lookup returns CDR1 MNHEY and CDR2 SVGEGT. This CDR3 has 17 residues. Between the trimmed V and J ends, which lost 0 bases and 0 bases, there was a span of 12 bases. The CDR3 DNA reads TGTGCCAGCAGTTACTCTGTGCGGGGTTACTCCTACAATGAGCAGTTCTTC. Protein sequence: CASSYSVRGYSYNEQFF.

The genes are TRBV20-1 and TRBJ2-1, with 7 bases identical to TRBD2. This CDR3 has 14 residues. Germline lookup yields CDR1 DFQATT and CDR2 SNEGSKA (reference sequence). Losses at the gene ends were 1 base for V and 6 bases for J; bases not matched to a gene: 6. DNA of the CDR3: TGCAGTGCTAGAGGTAGTGGGAGGGCCAATGAGCAGTTCTTC. Translating it yields CSARGSGRANEQFF.

The chain links TRBV7-2 to TRBJ2-5; TRBD2 agrees at 9 bases. This CDR3 has 15 residues. Germline CDR1 SGHTA, CDR2 FQGNSA. V shed 2 bases, J shed 4 bases, and the junction held 5 bases outside the gene matches. CDR3 bases: TGTGCCAGCAGCTTAAGCGGGGGGTGGGGAGAGACCCAGTACTTC. This translates into CASSLSGGWGETQYF.

V usage is TRBV30 and J usage is TRBJ1-2, with D tentatively TRBD1 (6 bases). The CDR3 runs to 14 residues. The germline V gene has CDR1 GTSNPN and CDR2 SVGIG (reference sequence). Trimming pared 0 bases from V and 5 bases from J, leaving 13 bases between. In DNA form, the CDR3 reads TGTGCCTGGAGTGTACGGAGGGGGGGATATGGCTACACCTTC. Its protein product is CAWSVRRGGYGYTF.

The gene calls are TRBV4-3 and TRBJ2-4; TRBD2 is a possible D gene (5 bases). Near its end, the DNA agrees better with TRBJ2-5, so the J call may be wrong. This CDR3 contains 15 residues. Germline assignment: CDR1 LGHNA and CDR2 YSLEER. CDR3 sequence: CASSQDPALGGTQYF. The CDR3 region has the DNA TGCGCCAGCAGCCAAGACCCAGCTCTAGGAGGGACCCAGTACTTC.